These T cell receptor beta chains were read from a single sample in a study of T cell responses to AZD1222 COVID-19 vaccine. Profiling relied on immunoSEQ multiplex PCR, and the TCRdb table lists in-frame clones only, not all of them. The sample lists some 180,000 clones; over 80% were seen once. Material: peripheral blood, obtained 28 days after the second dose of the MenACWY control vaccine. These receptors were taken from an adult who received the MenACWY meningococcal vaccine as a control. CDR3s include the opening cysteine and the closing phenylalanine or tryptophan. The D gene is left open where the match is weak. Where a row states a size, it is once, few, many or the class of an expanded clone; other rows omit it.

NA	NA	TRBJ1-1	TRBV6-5	CASSSTRSEAFF	TGTGCCAGCAGTTCGACCCGGAGTGAAGCTTTCTTT
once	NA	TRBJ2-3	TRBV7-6	CASSTDNLSGTQYF	TGTGCCAGCAGCACTGACAACCTGAGTGGTACGCAGTATTTT
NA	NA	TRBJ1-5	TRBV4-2	CASSQDGKGTGQPQHF	TGTGCCAGCAGCCAAGATGGTAAGGGTACAGGTCAGCCCCAGCATTTT
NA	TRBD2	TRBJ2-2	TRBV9	CASSETSGGPALEELFF	TGTGCCAGCAGCGAGACTAGCGGGGGGCCTGCCTTAGAGGAGCTGTTTTTT
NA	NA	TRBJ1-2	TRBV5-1	CASSPLRDYGYTF	TGCGCCAGCAGCCCCTTAAGGGACTATGGCTACACCTTC
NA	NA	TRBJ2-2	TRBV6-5	CASGGEGELFF	TGTGCCAGCGGGGGTGAGGGGGAGCTGTTTTTT
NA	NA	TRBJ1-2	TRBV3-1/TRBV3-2	CASSQPGYGYTF	TGTGCCAGCAGCCAGCCCGGCTATGGCTACACCTTC
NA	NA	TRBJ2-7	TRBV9	CASSVTGDPFYEQYF	TGTGCCAGCAGCGTAACGGGGGACCCCTTCTACGAGCAGTACTTC
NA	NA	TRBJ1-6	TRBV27	CASSLRGSYNSPLHF	TGTGCCAGCAGTTTACGGGGTTCCTATAATTCACCCCTCCACTTT
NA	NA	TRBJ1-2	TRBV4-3	CASSQGGPYGYTF	TGCGCCAGCAGCCAAGGGGGGCCCTATGGCTACACCTTC
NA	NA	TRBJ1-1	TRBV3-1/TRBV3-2	CASSPRTGNTEAFF	TGTGCCAGCAGCCCACGAACGGGGAACACTGAAGCTTTCTTT